This T cell receptor (beta chain) comes out of a study of response to subunit inactivated influenza vaccine. Using its own MiXCR run on the RT-PCR reads, TCRdb lists one record per CDR3 protein. Among about 540,000 distinct CDR3 sequences listed, 20% to 25% were seen once. This CDR3 region has 15 residues. Looked up from germline, CDR1 is MDHEN and CDR2 is SYDVKM. V shed 6 bases and J 2 bases; nucleotides not matched to a gene: 6. The same data also contributed to another study, on T cells expressing NK-cell markers. That paper notes: In generating TCR beta cDNA, 5'RACE template switching with UMIs was used. Out of eight donors sequenced, seven tested HCMV-seropositive and the remaining one seronegative. The dominant NKG2C+ clonotypes represented about 1.0-7.0% of CD8+ T cells in over 5 donors. Also leading the CD3+CD56-NKG2C+ fraction in several donors were these clonotypes.

Sequenced material: CD4+ T cells sorted from PBMCs, taken 12 days after vaccination. The gene calls are TRBV28 and TRBJ2-5, with 10 bases that match TRBD2. This clonotype originated in a man in his fifties who received an inactivated influenza vaccine. The CDR3 region has the DNA TGTGCCAGCAGCTCCGGGACTAGCGTACAAGAGACCCAGTACTTC. It specifies CASSSGTSVQETQYF.